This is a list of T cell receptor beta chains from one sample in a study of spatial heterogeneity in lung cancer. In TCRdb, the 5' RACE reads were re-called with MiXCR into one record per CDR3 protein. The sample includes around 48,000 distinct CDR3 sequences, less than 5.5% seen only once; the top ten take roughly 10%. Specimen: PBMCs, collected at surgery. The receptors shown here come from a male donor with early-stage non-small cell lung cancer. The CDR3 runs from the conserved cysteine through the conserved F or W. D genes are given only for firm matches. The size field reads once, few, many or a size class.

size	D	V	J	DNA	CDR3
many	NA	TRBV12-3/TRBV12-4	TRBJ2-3	TGTGCCAGCACCTCGAGCGGCACAGATACGCAGTATTTT	CASTSSGTDTQYF
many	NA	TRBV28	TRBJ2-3	TGTGCCAGCAGGGACAGACGCACAGATACGCAGTATTTT	CASRDRRTDTQYF
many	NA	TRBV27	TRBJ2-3	TGTGCCAGCAGTAATAGCGGATATAGCACAGATACGCAGTATTTT	CASSNSGYSTDTQYF
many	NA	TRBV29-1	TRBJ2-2	TGCAGCGTTCTTCCGCCGGCCACCGGGGAGCTGTTTTTT	CSVLPPATGELFF
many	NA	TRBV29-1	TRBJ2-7	TGCAGCGTTGAAGACAGGGGCAATGCCTACGAGCAGTACTTC	CSVEDRGNAYEQYF
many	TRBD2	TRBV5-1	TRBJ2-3	TGCGCCAGCAGCTTAATCGCTAGCGGGGGCGTGGGCGATACGCAGTATTTT	CASSLIASGGVGDTQYF
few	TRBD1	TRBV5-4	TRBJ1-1	TGTGCCAGCTCAAAGCGGGACAGCAACACTGAAGCTTTCTTT	CASSKRDSNTEAFF
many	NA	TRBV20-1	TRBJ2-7	TGCAGTGCTAGAGGGCCCCACAGACTCTACGAGCAGTACTTC	CSARGPHRLYEQYF
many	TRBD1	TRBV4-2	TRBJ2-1	TGTGCCAGCAGCCAAGTGGGGACAGGGTACAATGAGCAGTTCTTC	CASSQVGTGYNEQFF
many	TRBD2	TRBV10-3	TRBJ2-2	TGTGCCAGCAGGACTAGCGGGACGGACGGGGAGCTGTTTTTT	CASRTSGTDGELFF
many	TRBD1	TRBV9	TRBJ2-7	TGTGCCAGCAGCCCCACGGGACAGTTTCCTCGCGAGCAGTACTTC	CASSPTGQFPREQYF
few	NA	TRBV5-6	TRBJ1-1	TGTGCCAGCAGCTTTCTACAGAATCGGGATACTGAAGCTTTCTTT	CASSFLQNRDTEAFF
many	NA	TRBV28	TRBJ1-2	TGTGCCAGCAGACCCGGGACACCATCGGGCTACACCTTC	CASRPGTPSGYTF
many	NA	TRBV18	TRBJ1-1	TGTGCCAGCTCACCACGGTCAGGGTCGATCACTGAAGCTTTCTTT	CASSPRSGSITEAFF
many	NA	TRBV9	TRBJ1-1	TGTGCCAGCAGCGTAGAGGAGGGGCGGTTCGCTGAAGCTTTCTTT	CASSVEEGRFAEAFF
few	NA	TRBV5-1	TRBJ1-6	TGCGCCAGCAGCCCTGATATGTGGAATTCACCCCTCCACTTT	CASSPDMWNSPLHF
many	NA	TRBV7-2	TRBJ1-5	TGTGCCAGCAGTTTAGGCGATAGGTACCAGCCCCAGCATTTT	CASSLGDRYQPQHF
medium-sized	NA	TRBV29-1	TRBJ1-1	TGCAGCGTTAGTCCGCGGATGAACACTGAAGCTTTCTTT	CSVSPRMNTEAFF